Below, 5 T cell receptor beta chains from the same sample are listed, as sequenced in a study of T cell repertoires in ileal Crohn's disease. Some clones are missing from TCRdb's copy, which holds only in-frame ones; the method was immunoSEQ multiplex PCR. The sample consists of roughly 16,000 clones, about 92% of them appearing once. The sample taken for sequencing was ileal tissue. The source of these receptors is an adult with Crohn's disease.

The J gene is TRBJ1-1, the V gene TRBV5-4; D may be TRBD1 (5 bases). Germline loops: CDR1 SGHNT, CDR2 YYREEE (reference sequence). V lost 1 base, J lost 1 base, and 11 bases lay in between. CDR3 length: 15 amino acids. The CDR3 region is CASSLWGVQNTEAFF. CDR3 nucleotide sequence: TGTGCCAGCAGCTTGTGGGGGGTACAGAACACTGAAGCTTTCTTT.

V gene TRBV6-1 combines with J gene TRBJ2-1, with TRBD2 matching 9 bases. The CDR3 extends over 16 amino acids. CDR1 MNHNS and CDR2 SASEGT come from the germline V gene. With 4 bases clipped from V and 6 bases from J, the junction kept 10 bases outside the gene matches. The CDR3 DNA sequence: TGTGCCAGCAGTGCATACGGCGGGGGGGCCGGCAATGAGCAGTTCTTC. Amino acids: CASSAYGGGAGNEQFF.

V is TRBV5-1 and J is TRBJ2-2, with D maybe TRBD1 (5 bases). Germline V CDR1 and CDR2: SGHRS, YFSETQ. The V end lost 4 bases, the J end lost 3 bases, and 10 bases lay between the germline ends. CDR3 length: 14 amino acids. The CDR3 reads CASSPQGYTGELFF. The CDR3 DNA follows: TGCGCCAGCAGCCCCCAGGGATACACCGGGGAGCTGTTTTTT.

The chain is built from TRBV6-1 and TRBJ2-2, with TRBD1 matching over 8 bases. The V gene's germline CDR1 is MNHNS and CDR2 SASEGT. V was pared by 10 bases and J by 5 bases, with 6 bases of the junction left unmatched. The CDR3 extends over 13 amino acids. CDR3 in amino acids: CATYRGMTGELFF. The CDR3 nucleotides read TGTGCCACCTACAGGGGGATGACCGGGGAGCTGTTTTTT.

The rearrangement links TRBV7-2 to TRBJ1-5; D might be TRBD1 (6 bases). The germline V gene has CDR1 SGHTA and CDR2 FQGNSA. Trimming took 0 bases from V and 7 from J, leaving 13 bases between them. This CDR3 contains 15 residues. The CDR3 spells CASSLAQGMDQPQHF. In DNA, the CDR3 is TGTGCCAGCAGCTTAGCTCAGGGGATGGACCAGCCCCAGCATTTT.